One T cell receptor (beta chain) is described in this entry. Its antigen remains unknown. The entry originates in a study of shared clonotypes between healthy human individuals. Study overall: Used for every donor were three CD4 naive, three CD4 memory, two CD8 naive and one CD8 memory plate. The study, taken as a whole, reports: Among four donors, roughly 5.5% of naive CD4 clonotypes were found in common. When compared with the clonotypes that were shared by all four sorted-subset donors, the non-shared clonotypes turned out to have lower generation probabilities. Rarefaction analysis demonstrated incomplete sorted-subset sequencing notwithstanding large depth.

CDR1 and CDR2 (germline): MDHEN, SYDVKM. The V end lost 6 bases, the J end lost 8 bases, and 22 bases lay between the germline ends. The CDR3 length is 16 residues. Profiled with immunoSEQ multiplex PCR; TCRdb holds only in-frame clones, not every one. The repertoire includes about 1.1 million clones, around 78% of them detected once, and about 0.52% sits in the top ten. This sequence joins TRBV28 and TRBJ1-4; D call uncertain. The TCR comes from a man younger than 35 in good health. Some clones in this sample may be carry-over from other donors' samples. The sample was memory CD4+ T cells from PBMCs. This sample's subset: CD45RA-negative fraction. CDR3 sequence (DNA): TGTGCCAGCAGCTCCCCCGGGTCGGCGGAATTGGAAAAACTGTTTTTT. Its translation: CASSSPGSAELEKLFF.